This T cell receptor beta chain was recorded in a study of blood T cell repertoires in COVID-19. Recruits, aged roughly 18 to 95 years, lived in 25 or so US areas. Which cohort a participant joined came from the clinical history participants gave. In the authors' methods: For nucleated cells, counts were estimated from reference gene primer amplification. Some clones are missing from TCRdb's copy, which holds only in-frame ones; the method was immunoSEQ multiplex PCR. The D gene and trimming were derived from the DNA, and the V and J assignments and clone size from that table. The profile covers 300,000 to 400,000 clones, with around 86% appearing a single time and roughly 4% taken by the ten largest. Germline V gene data show CDR1 as SGDLS and CDR2 as YYNGEE. The V gene lost 2 bases and the J gene lost 5 bases, with 14 bases spanning the gap. CDR3 length: 15 amino acids.

What was sequenced was PBMCs or T cells enriched from blood (not recorded which). The receptor was derived from a woman aged 40 to 50 with acute COVID-19. The chain carries TRBV9 and TRBJ1-5; D perhaps matches TRBD1 (5 bases). CDR3 nucleotide sequence: TGTGCCAGCAGCGTGGGCGGGACTCCCTATCAGCCCCAGCATTTT. Translation gives CASSVGGTPYQPQHF. Full variable domain (missing parts from reference TRBV9 and TRBJ1-5): DSGVTQTPKHLITATGQRVTLRCSPRSGDLSVYWYQQSLDQGLQFLIQYYNGEERAKGNILERFSAQQFPDLHSELNLSSLELGDSALYFCASSVGGTPYQPQHFGDGTRLSIL.